The source of this T cell receptor beta chain is a study of Ad26.COV2.S vaccination and SARS-CoV-2 variants. Overall study results and limits: Individuals receiving vaccine had higher spike-specific TCR breadth than placebo recipients did.

Indicated treatment: around 19 received Ad26.COV2.S at low or high dose, single or two shots; roughly 5 received placebo; per-sample allocation not given. Sampling took place 63 days after the first vaccine or placebo injection. An Ad26 vector expressing Wuhan-strain SARS-CoV-2 spike served as the vaccine. V was trimmed by 0 bases and J by 3 bases, leaving 13 bases between them. The length of the CDR3 is 15 residues. CDR1 and CDR2 from the germline V gene are SGHRS and YFSETQ. This clone has a handful of counts. Its target is unknown. Using immunoSEQ multiplex PCR, the repertoire was profiled, and TCRdb retains in-frame clones only, with some absent. The sample gives 350,000 to 500,000 clones, roughly 87% of which show up once; just over 2.5% is in the top ten.

This TCR came from a person between 18 and 65 years old who received the Ad26.COV2.S COVID-19 vaccine or a placebo. The V call is TRBV5-1, the J call TRBJ2-7; possible D gene TRBD2, 6 bases. Sequences were derived from peripheral blood, sampled in a trial of Ad26.COV2.S vaccine versus placebo. For the CDR3, the DNA is TGCGCCAGCAGCTTGGGCCCCGGAGCGGGCTACGAGCAGTACTTC. It is translated as CASSLGPGAGYEQYF.